The 5 T cell receptor beta chains below were found in one sample sequenced in a study of blood T cell repertoires in COVID-19. TCRdb keeps only in-frame clones here, not all; method: immunoSEQ multiplex PCR. The sample records approximately 220,000 clones, around 83% being singletons. Sequenced material: PBMCs or T cells enriched from blood (not recorded which). These TCRs come from a woman in her thirties or forties with acute COVID-19.

This clone was counted ten times or more. CDR3 sequence reads: CAWSLQASNQPQHF. The CDR3 DNA reads as TGTGCCTGGAGTCTACAGGCTAGCAATCAGCCCCAGCATTTT. The chain has TRBV30 and TRBJ1-5, with D possibly TRBD1 on 5 matching bases. CDR1 and CDR2 (germline): GTSNPN, SVGIG (reference sequence). Trimming removed 2 bases at V and 0 bases at J, with 8 bases between. CDR3 size: 14 residues. The entire variable domain, with the rest obtained from reference TRBV30 and TRBJ1-5, is as follows: SQTIHQWPATLVQPVGSPLSLECTVEGTSNPNLYWYRQAAGRGLQLLFYSVGIGQISSEVPQNLSASRPQDRQFILSSKKLLLSDSGFYLCAWSLQASNQPQHFGDGTRLSIL.

V is TRBV20-1 and J is TRBJ2-7; TRBD2 aligns across 7 bases. This CDR3 region has 14 residues. Unmatched junction bases numbered 6, after V lost 3 bases and J lost 1 base. Germline-derived CDR1 and CDR2 are DFQATT and SNEGSKA (reference sequence). The CDR3 DNA reads as TGCAGTGCTAGTGGGGGGGGTAGTTCCTACGAGCAGTACTTC. Protein: CSASGGGSSYEQYF.

This sequence joins TRBV28 and TRBJ1-5; 8 nucleotides agree with TRBD1. With 8 bases clipped from V and 4 bases from J, the junction kept 10 bases outside the gene matches. The germline V gene encodes CDR1 MDHEN and CDR2 SYDVKM. This CDR3 spans 15 amino acids. As DNA, the CDR3 is TGTGCCAGCGGGACGACAGGGGCAAGGAATCAGCCCCAGCATTTT. Translated, it gives CASGTTGARNQPQHF.

The chain uses TRBV9 and TRBJ1-1; maybe TRBD1 (5 bases). Trimming cost V 0 bases and J 6 bases, with 18 bases left between them. This CDR3 is built from 16 residues. CDR1 SGDLS and CDR2 YYNGEE come from the germline V gene. The CDR3 sequence is CASSVATGGALSEAFF. The CDR3 nucleotides are TGTGCCAGCAGCGTAGCTACGGGAGGGGCGCTTTCTGAAGCTTTCTTT.

The chain employs TRBV11-2 and TRBJ1-2; maybe TRBD1 (6 bases). Trimming removed 5 bases from V and 7 bases from J, with 8 bases in between. Germline CDR1 is SGHAT and CDR2 is FQNNGV. The CDR3 is 11 residues long. CDR3 DNA: TGTGCCAGCAGCCACAGGGTTGGCTACACCTTC. Translation gives CASSHRVGYTF.